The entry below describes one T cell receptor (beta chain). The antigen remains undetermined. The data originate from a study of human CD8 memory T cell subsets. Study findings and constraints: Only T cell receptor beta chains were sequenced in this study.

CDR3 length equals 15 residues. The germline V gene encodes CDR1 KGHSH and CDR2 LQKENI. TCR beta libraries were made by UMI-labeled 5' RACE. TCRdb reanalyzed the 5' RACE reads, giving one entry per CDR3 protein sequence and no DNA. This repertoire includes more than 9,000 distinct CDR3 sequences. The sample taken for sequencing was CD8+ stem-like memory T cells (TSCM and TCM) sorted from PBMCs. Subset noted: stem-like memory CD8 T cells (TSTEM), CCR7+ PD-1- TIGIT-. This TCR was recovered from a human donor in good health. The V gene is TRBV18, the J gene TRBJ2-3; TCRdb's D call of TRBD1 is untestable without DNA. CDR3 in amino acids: CASSPSGQPLVAQYF. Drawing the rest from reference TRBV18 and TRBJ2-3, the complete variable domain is NAGVMQNPRHLVRRRGQEARLRCSPMKGHSHVYWYRQLPEEGLKFMVYLQKENIIDESGMPKERFSAEFPKEGPSILRIQQVVRGDSAAYFCASSPSGQPLVAQYFGPGTRLTVL.